A selection of T cell receptor beta chains follows, all from one sample in a study of shared clonotypes between healthy human individuals. TCRdb's table, derived via immunoSEQ multiplex PCR, lists solely in-frame clones and lacks some. The table has some 1,600,000 clones, nearly 99% seen once; the top ten hold 0.45%. What was sequenced was naive CD4+ T cells sorted from blood. These receptors were taken from a man between 25 and 39 years old in good health. The CDR3 runs from the conserved cysteine through the conserved F or W. Each record gives: D gene, clone size, V gene, J gene, CDR3 DNA, CDR3 protein. A D gene is named only where the DNA matches it firmly. Expanded clones get a size class; other rows say once, few or many, or leave the size out.

TRBD1	.	TRBV29-1	TRBJ1-2	TGCAGCGTTGGTTTTGACAGGGTTAGCTATGGCTACACCTTC	CSVGFDRVSYGYTF
TRBD2	.	TRBV10-3	TRBJ2-1	TGTGCCATCAGGCCGGGACTAGACTACAATGAGCAGTTCTTC	CAIRPGLDYNEQFF
.	.	TRBV28	TRBJ2-7	TGTGCCAGCAGTTTCCCCGGGACGCCCCCGGGCCGGTACTTC	CASSFPGTPPGRYF
.	.	TRBV7-7	TRBJ2-5	TGTGCCAGCAGCTTAGGTGGGCAAGAGACCCAGTACTTC	CASSLGGQETQYF
.	.	TRBV25-1	TRBJ2-5	TGTGCCAGCAGTGAATCAGACAAGGACTTGGGGGAGACCCAGTACTTC	CASSESDKDLGETQYF
.	.	TRBV29-1	TRBJ1-5	TGCAGCGTTGGACAGCCTCCGGTCCAGCATTTT	CSVGQPPVQHF
TRBD1	.	TRBV10-3	TRBJ2-1	TGTGCCATCAGATTCCGGGACAGGTTCCATGAGCAGTTCTTC	CAIRFRDRFHEQFF
.	.	TRBV7-2	TRBJ2-5	TGTGCCAGCAGATCCGCCCGGGTCGGGGGCCAAGAGACCCAGTACTTC	CASRSARVGGQETQYF
.	.	TRBV7-2	TRBJ2-2	TGTGCCAGCAGCTTAAGGTTCACCGGGGAGCTGTTTTTT	CASSLRFTGELFF
TRBD2	.	TRBV10-3	TRBJ2-7	TGTGCCATCAGTGATAGTCGGGGGCTAGCGGGGGACAAGGTGGGCGAGCAGTACTTC	CAISDSRGLAGDKVGEQYF
TRBD2	.	TRBV7-2	TRBJ2-1	TGTGCCAGCAGCCCCGGACTAGCGGGAGCGAATGAGCAGTTCTTC	CASSPGLAGANEQFF
.	once	TRBV30	TRBJ1-5	TGTGCCTGGGCGGCTTATAGCAATCAGCCCCAGCATTTT	CAWAAYSNQPQHF
.	.	TRBV9	TRBJ2-2	TGTGCCAGCAGCATCGCTACCAGCGCCGGGGAGCTGTTTTTT	CASSIATSAGELFF
.	.	TRBV6-5	TRBJ2-7	TGTGCCAGCAGCCCCATGACAGTCTCCTACGAGCAGTACTTC	CASSPMTVSYEQYF
.	once	TRBV5-1	TRBJ2-5	TGCGCCAGCAGCGGTGACCCGACCCTAGGAGAGACCCAGTACTTC	CASSGDPTLGETQYF
.	.	TRBV9	TRBJ2-2	TGTGCCAGCAGCTTCGGGACCGCGAACACCGGGGAGCTGTTTTTT	CASSFGTANTGELFF
TRBD1	.	TRBV19	TRBJ1-2	TGTGCCAGTAGTATAGGTGGGACAGGGAACTATGGCTACACCTTC	CASSIGGTGNYGYTF
TRBD1	.	TRBV27	TRBJ2-1	TGTGCCAGCAGTAAAACCGGGACAGGAACGTCGGGTCGAGCGAGCAATGAGCAGTTCTTC	CASSKTGTGTSGRASNEQFF
TRBD2	.	TRBV14	TRBJ2-1	TGTGCCAGCAGCCCGTACCGAGGGACTAGCGGGAGTGGCAATGAGCAGTTCTTC	CASSPYRGTSGSGNEQFF
.	.	TRBV7-6	TRBJ1-2	TGTGCCAGCAGACCCAATGGCGGTGGCTACACCTTC	CASRPNGGGYTF
TRBD1	.	TRBV5-4	TRBJ2-7	TGTGCCAGCAGACGAGGACAGGATACCTACGAGCAGTACTTC	CASRRGQDTYEQYF
TRBD1	.	TRBV28	TRBJ1-1	TGTGCCAGCAACCTCCAGGGGGACACTGAAGCTTTCTTT	CASNLQGDTEAFF
TRBD1	.	TRBV7-9	TRBJ2-7	TGTGCCAGCAGCTTAGTGACAGGGGGGCCACACTCCTACGAGCAGTACTTC	CASSLVTGGPHSYEQYF
.	.	TRBV7-6	TRBJ2-1	TGTGCCAGCAGCTTAGCGTTTTTTGGGAGCCATCATGAGCAGTTCTTC	CASSLAFFGSHHEQFF
.	.	TRBV29-1	TRBJ1-1	TGCAGCGTTGAAAATAAGGGTTTCGTCACTGAAGCTTTCTTT	CSVENKGFVTEAFF
.	.	TRBV18	TRBJ2-3	TGTGCCAGCTCACCGAGGGCGGGACTCACAGATACGCAGTATTTT	CASSPRAGLTDTQYF
.	.	TRBV10-3	TRBJ2-7	TGTGCCATCAGTGATGCGGCCTACGAGCAGTACTTC	CAISDAAYEQYF
TRBD1	.	TRBV19	TRBJ1-1	TGTGCCAGTAATCCGCGGGACAGGGGGCCGACTGAAGCTTTCTTT	CASNPRDRGPTEAFF
TRBD1	.	TRBV7-3	TRBJ2-3	TGTGCCAGCAGCCCGACAGGGATGGCAGATACGCAGTATTTT	CASSPTGMADTQYF
TRBD1	.	TRBV11-2	TRBJ2-3	TGTGCCAGCAGCTTAGAGGACAGGGGGCGCTTCGCAGATACGCAGTATTTT	CASSLEDRGRFADTQYF
.	once	TRBV28	TRBJ2-7	TGTGCCAGCAGGGGACCGGGCCATGACCTCCACGAGCAGTACTTC	CASRGPGHDLHEQYF
.	.	TRBV5-1	TRBJ2-2	TGCGCCAGCAGCTTGAGGGCCTCCCGGGAGACCGGGGAGCTGTTTTTT	CASSLRASRETGELFF
TRBD1	.	TRBV7-2	TRBJ1-4	TGTGCCAGCAGCCTTAGACAGGGCGACGAAAAACTGTTTTTT	CASSLRQGDEKLFF
.	.	TRBV6-1	TRBJ2-7	TGTGCCAGCAGTGAAGCCAATCCTGGGCAAGGGTACGAGCAGTACTTC	CASSEANPGQGYEQYF
TRBD1	.	TRBV4-3	TRBJ1-4	TGCGCCAGCAGCCAAGAGGGACAGGGTGGAGAAAAACTGTTTTTT	CASSQEGQGGEKLFF
.	.	TRBV19	TRBJ2-5	TGTGCCAGTAGTGGGGGTCGATCGGAGACCCAGTACTTC	CASSGGRSETQYF
.	.	TRBV11-2	TRBJ2-7	TGTGCCAGCAGCACCAGAGACGAGCAGTACTTC	CASSTRDEQYF
.	.	TRBV4-1	TRBJ2-5	TGCGCCAGCAGCCAAGACGGGCTAGTGTTAGAGACCCAGTACTTC	CASSQDGLVLETQYF
.	.	TRBV5-6	TRBJ1-4	TGTGCCAGCAGCTTGTCCCAGAACCCTAATGAAAAACTGTTTTTT	CASSLSQNPNEKLFF
.	.	TRBV6-4	TRBJ2-6	TGTGCCAGCAGGCCCAGCGGAGCTGGGGCCAACGTCCTGACTTTC	CASRPSGAGANVLTF
.	.	TRBV2	TRBJ2-7	TGTGCCAGCAGTGACTCGGGGACCTACGAGCAGTACTTC	CASSDSGTYEQYF
TRBD2	.	TRBV4-2	TRBJ2-7	TGTGCCAGCCCGGGGGGGGACGCGCACTCCGGGACTATTCCCTACGAGCAGTACTTC	CASPGGDAHSGTIPYEQYF
.	.	TRBV15	TRBJ2-7	TGTGCCACCAGCAGAGAAGTGTATAGGCACGAGCAGTACTTC	CATSREVYRHEQYF
.	.	TRBV7-2	TRBJ2-7	TGTGCCAGCAGCCCTAACTTGGCGGGTGCCTCCTACGAGCAGTACTTC	CASSPNLAGASYEQYF
.	.	TRBV27	TRBJ2-3	TGTGCCAGGGACACAGATACGCAGTATTTT	CARDTDTQYF
TRBD1	.	TRBV5-6	TRBJ1-5	TGTGCCAGCAGCTCGAGGACAGGGATACCTTCCAATCAGCCCCAGCATTTT	CASSSRTGIPSNQPQHF
.	.	TRBV11-2	TRBJ1-3	TGTGCCAGCAGCCCCAGACGGGGGGCTCTGAACACCATATATTTT	CASSPRRGALNTIYF
.	.	TRBV10-2	TRBJ1-2	TGCGCCAGCAGAGACGGATCCTATGGCTACACCTTC	CASRDGSYGYTF
.	once	TRBV5-4	TRBJ1-2	TGTGCCAGCAGCTTGGTGGGGCCGCAATATGGCTACACCTTC	CASSLVGPQYGYTF
.	.	TRBV7-9	TRBJ1-2	TGTGCCAGCAGCCCCCGGCCTTTCACGGGCTACACCTTC	CASSPRPFTGYTF
TRBD1	.	TRBV7-9	TRBJ2-1	TGTGCCAGCAGCCCCCGGGACAGGGCTTACAATGAGCAGTTCTTC	CASSPRDRAYNEQFF
TRBD2	.	TRBV7-9	TRBJ2-7	TGTGCCAGCAGCCGGACTAGCGGGAGAGGGTCCTACGAGCAGTACTTC	CASSRTSGRGSYEQYF
.	.	TRBV27	TRBJ1-2	TGTGCCAGCAGTTTATCGATTTCGAGGGTACACTATGGCTACACCTTC	CASSLSISRVHYGYTF
.	.	TRBV9	TRBJ1-5	TGTGCCAGCAGCGCCACGGCGGATCAGCCCCAGCATTTT	CASSATADQPQHF
TRBD1	.	TRBV7-9	TRBJ1-5	TGTGCCAGCAGCAAACAGGGGGCAATGGGCAATCAGCCCCAGCATTTT	CASSKQGAMGNQPQHF
.	.	TRBV6-9	TRBJ2-7	TGTGCCAGCAGTTACCCGGACTCATACGTCCCCTACGAGCAGTACTTC	CASSYPDSYVPYEQYF
TRBD1	.	TRBV7-3	TRBJ1-2	TGTGCCAGCAGCGTGGACAGGCTGAGAGGCAGCGGCTACACCTTC	CASSVDRLRGSGYTF
.	once	TRBV30	TRBJ1-2	TGTGCCTGGAGTGCACTACAGGGCCCCTCTAACTATGGCTACACCTTC	CAWSALQGPSNYGYTF